Each of the 10 T cell receptor beta chains below was sequenced from the same sample in a study of PD-1 blockade in classical Hodgkin lymphoma. Generated by immunoSEQ multiplex PCR, the TCRdb table keeps only in-frame clones and is missing some. The sample lists about 40,000 clones, 87% occurring once. Exposure to brentuximab vedotin varied, and each patient had relapsed following autologous stem cell transplantation. The sample in question was peripheral blood mononuclear cells (PBMCs), obtained at baseline. These receptors originate from a human donor with classical Hodgkin lymphoma.

The V and J genes are TRBV6-4 and TRBJ1-1; tentatively, D is TRBD1 (5 bases). The V gene lost 2 bases and the J gene lost 2 bases, with 12 bases spanning the gap. Looked up from germline, CDR1 is MRHNA and CDR2 is SNTAGT. This CDR3 comprises 15 residues. The CDR3 coding sequence is TGTGCCAGCAGTGACCCGGGCGGGGGAAACACTGAAGCTTTCTTT. Translation gives CASSDPGGGNTEAFF.

This chain links TRBV5-1 with TRBJ1-6, with a tentative D call TRBD1 (6 bases). Germline values: CDR1 SGHRS, CDR2 YFSETQ. This CDR3 contains 15 residues. Trimming shortened V by 1 base and J by 5 bases, and 10 bases separated the two germline ends. The CDR3 coding sequence is TGCGCCAGCAGCTTGATGGGACATAATAATTCACCCCTCCACTTT. It codes for CASSLMGHNNSPLHF.

This clone showed up just once. The chain couples TRBV5-1 to TRBJ1-4, with D perhaps TRBD1 (5 bases). Germline CDR1 and CDR2: SGHRS and YFSETQ. The V end lost 0 bases, the J end lost 7 bases, and 10 bases lay between the germline ends. This CDR3 comprises 14 residues. The CDR3 loop reads CASSLVQGGEKLFF. For the CDR3, the DNA is TGCGCCAGCAGCTTGGTTCAGGGCGGTGAAAAACTGTTTTTT.

The V gene is TRBV6-5, the J gene TRBJ1-2, with D perhaps matching TRBD1 (5 bases). This CDR3 has 15 residues. The V gene lost 5 bases and the J gene lost 0 bases, with 13 bases spanning the gap. CDR1 MNHEY and CDR2 SVGAGI come from the germline V gene. The CDR3 DNA follows: TGTGCCAGCAGTGCCGGGACCCCCCCTAACTATGGCTACACCTTC. It encodes CASSAGTPPNYGYTF.

The chain is built from TRBV7-9 and TRBJ2-7; D is perhaps TRBD1 (6 bases). CDR1 SEHNR and CDR2 FQNEAQ come from the germline V gene (reference sequence). This CDR3 spans 12 amino acids. V was trimmed by 4 bases and J by 2 bases, leaving 6 bases between them. The CDR3 nucleotides read TGTGCCAGCAGCTGGGACACCTACGAGCAGTACTTC. This translates into CASSWDTYEQYF.

The chain carries TRBV10-3 and TRBJ2-3; TRBD1 agrees at 8 bases. J was trimmed by 0 bases and V by 3 bases; bases with no gene match: 8. Germline loops: CDR1 ENHRY, CDR2 SYGVKD. The CDR3 runs 17 residues. The CDR3 sequence is CAISDLRQGTSTDTQYF. CDR3 in DNA: TGTGCCATCAGTGATCTTAGACAGGGGACTAGCACAGATACGCAGTATTTT.

DNA of the CDR3: TGTGCCAGCGGACGCAGGGGGGTCGGATCACCCCTCCACTTT. It codes for CASGRRGVGSPLHF. The chain uses TRBV27 and TRBJ1-6; 7 nucleotides align to TRBD1. Losses at the gene ends were 8 bases for V and 10 bases for J; bases not matched to a gene: 11. This CDR3 has 14 amino acids. CDR1 is MNHEY and CDR2 is SMNVEV in the germline V gene (reference sequence).

The chain has TRBV27 and TRBJ1-5; D possibly corresponds to TRBD1 (5 bases). The CDR3 totals 14 residues. Germline assignment: CDR1 MNHEY and CDR2 SMNVEV (reference sequence). The V end lost 2 bases, the J end lost 2 bases, and 7 bases lay between the germline ends. The CDR3 bases are TGTGCCAGCAGTTTACCGGGACGCAATCAGCCCCAGCATTTT. Translation gives CASSLPGRNQPQHF.

This chain connects TRBV28 to TRBJ2-3; 11 bases line up with TRBD2. The germline V gene has CDR1 MDHEN and CDR2 SYDVKM. The CDR3 contains 16 residues. Trimming removed 6 bases from V and 0 bases from J; junction bases left unmatched: 5. The CDR3 sequence: CASRPRLAGSTDTQYF. The CDR3 nucleotides are TGTGCCAGCAGACCACGACTAGCGGGGAGCACAGATACGCAGTATTTT.

V and J are TRBV7-2 and TRBJ2-6, with 8 nucleotides matching TRBD1. Germline V gene lookup returns CDR1 SGHTA and CDR2 FQGNSA. The CDR3 consists of 17 residues. Unmatched junction bases numbered 4, after V lost 3 bases and J lost 0 bases. In nucleotides, the CDR3 is TGTGCCAGCAGCTTGGCAGGGGGCTCCTCTGGGGCCAACGTCCTGACTTTC. Protein: CASSLAGGSSGANVLTF.